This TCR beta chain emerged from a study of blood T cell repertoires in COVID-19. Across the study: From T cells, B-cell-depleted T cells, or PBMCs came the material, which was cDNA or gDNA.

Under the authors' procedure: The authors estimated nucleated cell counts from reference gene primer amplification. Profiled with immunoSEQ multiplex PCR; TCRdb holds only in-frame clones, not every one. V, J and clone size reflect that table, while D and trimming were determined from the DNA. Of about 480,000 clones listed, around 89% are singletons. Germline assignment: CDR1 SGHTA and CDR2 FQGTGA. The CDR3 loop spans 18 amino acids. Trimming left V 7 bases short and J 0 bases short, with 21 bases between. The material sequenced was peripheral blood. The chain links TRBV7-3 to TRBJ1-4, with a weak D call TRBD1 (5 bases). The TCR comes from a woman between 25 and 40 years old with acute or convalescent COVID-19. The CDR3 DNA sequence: TGTGCCAGCATTCCCGAAGGGACTTTTTTTGCAACTAATGAAAAACTGTTTTTT. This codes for CASIPEGTFFATNEKLFF.